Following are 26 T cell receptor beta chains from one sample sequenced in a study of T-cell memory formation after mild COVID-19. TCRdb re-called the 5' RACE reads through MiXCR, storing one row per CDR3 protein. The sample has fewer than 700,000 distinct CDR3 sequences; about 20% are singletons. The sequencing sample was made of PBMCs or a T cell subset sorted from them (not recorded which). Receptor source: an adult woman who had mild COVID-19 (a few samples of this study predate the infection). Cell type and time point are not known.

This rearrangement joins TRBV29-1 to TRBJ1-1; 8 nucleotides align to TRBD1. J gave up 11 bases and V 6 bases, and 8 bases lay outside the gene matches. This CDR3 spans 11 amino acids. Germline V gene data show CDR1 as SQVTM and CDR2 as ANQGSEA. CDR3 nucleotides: TGCAGCGTGACAGGGGTAATTGGGGCTTTCTTT. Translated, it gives CSVTGVIGAFF.

The CDR3 spells CASSQEGRNNEQFF. CDR3 in DNA: TGTGCCAGCAGCCAAGAGGGCAGGAACAATGAGCAGTTCTTC. This chain connects TRBV3-1 to TRBJ2-1; D is unclear. The CDR3 is made up of 14 amino acids. The V and J ends lost 0 bases and 5 bases respectively, with 8 bases between them. Germline loops: CDR1 LGHDT, CDR2 YNNKEL (reference sequence).

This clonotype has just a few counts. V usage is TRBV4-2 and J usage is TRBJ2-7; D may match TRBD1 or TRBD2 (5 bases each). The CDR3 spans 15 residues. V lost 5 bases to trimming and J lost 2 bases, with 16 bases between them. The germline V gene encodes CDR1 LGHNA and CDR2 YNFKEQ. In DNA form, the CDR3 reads TGTGCCAGCAGCTACGACGGGACCGGTACCTACGAGCAGTACTTC. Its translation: CASSYDGTGTYEQYF.

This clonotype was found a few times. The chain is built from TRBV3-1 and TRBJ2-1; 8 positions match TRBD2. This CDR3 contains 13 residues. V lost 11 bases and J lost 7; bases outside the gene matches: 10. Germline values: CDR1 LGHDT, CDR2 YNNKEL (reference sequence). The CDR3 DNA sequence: TGTGCCTGTAGCGGGGACCTACGGAATGAGCAGTTCTTC. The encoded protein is CACSGDLRNEQFF.

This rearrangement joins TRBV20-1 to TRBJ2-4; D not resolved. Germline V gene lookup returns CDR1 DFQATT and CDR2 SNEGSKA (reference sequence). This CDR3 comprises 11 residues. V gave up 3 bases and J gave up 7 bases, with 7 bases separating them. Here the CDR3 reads CSASFHNIQYF. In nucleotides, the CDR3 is TGCAGTGCTAGTTTCCATAACATTCAGTACTTC.

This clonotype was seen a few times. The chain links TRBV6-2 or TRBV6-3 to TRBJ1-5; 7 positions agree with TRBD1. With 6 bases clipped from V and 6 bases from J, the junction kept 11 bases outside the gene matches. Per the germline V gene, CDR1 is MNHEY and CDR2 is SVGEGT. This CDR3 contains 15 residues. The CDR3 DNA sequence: TGTGCCAGCAGCAACACAAGAGGGGGCGTTCAGCCCCAGCATTTT. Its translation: CASSNTRGGVQPQHF.

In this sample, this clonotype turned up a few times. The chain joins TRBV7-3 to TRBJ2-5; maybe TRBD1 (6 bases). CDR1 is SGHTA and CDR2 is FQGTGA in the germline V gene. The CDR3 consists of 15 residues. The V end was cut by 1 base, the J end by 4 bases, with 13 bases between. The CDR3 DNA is TGTGCCAGCAGCTTAAGGGGACACGGGGTAGAGACCCAGTACTTC. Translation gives CASSLRGHGVETQYF.

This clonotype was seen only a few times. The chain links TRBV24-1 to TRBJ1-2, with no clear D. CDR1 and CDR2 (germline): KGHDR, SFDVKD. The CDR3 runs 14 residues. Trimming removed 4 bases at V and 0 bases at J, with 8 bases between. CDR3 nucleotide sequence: TGTGCCACCAGTGACAGGCAAGCTAACTATGGCTACACCTTC. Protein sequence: CATSDRQANYGYTF.

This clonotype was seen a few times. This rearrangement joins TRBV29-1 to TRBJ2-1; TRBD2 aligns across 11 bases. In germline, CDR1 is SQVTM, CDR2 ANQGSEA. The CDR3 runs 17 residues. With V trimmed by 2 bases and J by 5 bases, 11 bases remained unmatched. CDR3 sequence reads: CSVERASGRSLDNEQFF. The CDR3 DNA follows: TGCAGCGTTGAAAGGGCTAGCGGGAGGTCGTTAGACAATGAGCAGTTCTTC.

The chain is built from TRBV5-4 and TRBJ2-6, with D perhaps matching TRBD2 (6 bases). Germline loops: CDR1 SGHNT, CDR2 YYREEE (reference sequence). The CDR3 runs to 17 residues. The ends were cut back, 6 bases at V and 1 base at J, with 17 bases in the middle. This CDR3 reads CASTLGGTLSGANVLTF. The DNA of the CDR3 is TGTGCCAGCACCCTAGGCGGGACCTTATCTGGGGCCAACGTCCTGACTTTC.

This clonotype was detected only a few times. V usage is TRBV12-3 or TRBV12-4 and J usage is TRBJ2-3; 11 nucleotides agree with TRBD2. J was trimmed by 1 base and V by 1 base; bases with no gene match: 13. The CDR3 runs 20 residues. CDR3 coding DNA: TGTGCCAGCAGTTTAGGACCCACGGTGACTAGCGGGATGGGCACAGATACGCAGTATTTT. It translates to CASSLGPTVTSGMGTDTQYF.

DNA of the CDR3: TGTGCCAGCAGCCAAATCCGGGACAGGGAAAATGGCTACACCTTC. This sequence encodes CASSQIRDRENGYTF. This chain links TRBV5-6 with TRBJ1-2, with 9 bases fitting TRBD1. The CDR3 runs 15 residues. With 4 bases clipped from V and 6 bases from J, the junction kept 10 bases outside the gene matches. Germline CDR1 reads SGHDT; CDR2 reads YYEEEE.

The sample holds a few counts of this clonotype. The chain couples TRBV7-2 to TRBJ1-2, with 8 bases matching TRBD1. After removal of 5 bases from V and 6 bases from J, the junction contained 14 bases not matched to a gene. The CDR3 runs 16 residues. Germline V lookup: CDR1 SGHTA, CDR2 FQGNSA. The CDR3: CASSQGRGDRKHGYTF. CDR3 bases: TGTGCCAGCAGCCAGGGGCGGGGGGACAGGAAACATGGCTACACCTTC.

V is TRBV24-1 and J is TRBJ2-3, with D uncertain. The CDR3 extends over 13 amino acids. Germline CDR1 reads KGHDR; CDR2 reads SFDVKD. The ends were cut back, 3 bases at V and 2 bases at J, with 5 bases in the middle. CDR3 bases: TGTGCCACCAGTGATCACCCCACAGATACGCAGTATTTT. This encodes CATSDHPTDTQYF.

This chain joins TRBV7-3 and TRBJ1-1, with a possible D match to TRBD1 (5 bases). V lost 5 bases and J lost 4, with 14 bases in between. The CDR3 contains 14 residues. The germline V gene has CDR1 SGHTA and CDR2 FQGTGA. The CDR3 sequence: CASSPSAGITEAFF. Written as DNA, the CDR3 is TGTGCCAGCAGCCCCTCCGCAGGGATCACTGAAGCTTTCTTT.

CDR3 bases: TGTGCCAGCAGTGAAGCGAGGGGAGCGACCCAGTACTTC. Its translation: CASSEARGATQYF. V gene TRBV6-1 combines with J gene TRBJ2-5; perhaps D is TRBD1 or TRBD2 (5 bases each). CDR1 and CDR2 from the germline V gene are MNHNS and SASEGT. Trimming pared 0 bases from V and 7 bases from J, leaving 9 bases between. The CDR3 is 13 residues long.

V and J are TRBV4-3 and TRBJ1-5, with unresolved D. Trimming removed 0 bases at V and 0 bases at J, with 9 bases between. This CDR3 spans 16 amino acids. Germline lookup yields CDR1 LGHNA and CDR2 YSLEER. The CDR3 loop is CASSQDFGFSNQPQHF. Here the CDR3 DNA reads TGCGCCAGCAGCCAAGATTTCGGGTTTAGCAATCAGCCCCAGCATTTT.

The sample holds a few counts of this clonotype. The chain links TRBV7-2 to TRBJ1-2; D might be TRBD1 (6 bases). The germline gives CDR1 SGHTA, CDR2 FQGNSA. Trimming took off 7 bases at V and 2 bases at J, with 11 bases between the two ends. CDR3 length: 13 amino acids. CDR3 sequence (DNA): TGTGCCAGCACACCGACAGGAAACTATGGCTACACCTTC. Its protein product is CASTPTGNYGYTF. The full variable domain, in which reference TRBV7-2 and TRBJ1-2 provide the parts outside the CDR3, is GAGVSQSPSNKVTEKGKDVELRCDPISGHTALYWYRQSLGQGLEFLIYFQGNSAPDKSGLPSDRFSAERTGGSVSTLTIQRTQQEDSAVYLCASTPTGNYGYTFGSGTRLTVV.

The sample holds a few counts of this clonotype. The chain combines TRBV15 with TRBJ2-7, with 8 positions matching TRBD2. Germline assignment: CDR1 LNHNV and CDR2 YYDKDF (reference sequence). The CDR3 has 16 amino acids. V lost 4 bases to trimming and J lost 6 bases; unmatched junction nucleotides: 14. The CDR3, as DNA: TGTGCCACCAGCATTTCTGCGGGAGGTAGTAGAGGCGAGCAGTACTTC. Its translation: CATSISAGGSRGEQYF. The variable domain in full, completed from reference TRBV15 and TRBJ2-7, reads DAMVIQNPRYQVTQFGKPVTLSCSQTLNHNVMYWYQQKSSQAPKLLFHYYDKDFNNEADTPDNFQSRRPNTSFCFLDIRSPGLGDTAMYLCATSISAGGSRGEQYFGPGTRLTVT.

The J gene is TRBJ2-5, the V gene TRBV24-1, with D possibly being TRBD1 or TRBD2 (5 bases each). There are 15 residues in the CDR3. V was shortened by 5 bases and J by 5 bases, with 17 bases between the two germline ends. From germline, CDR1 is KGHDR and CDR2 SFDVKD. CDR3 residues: CATSAGAASGETQYF. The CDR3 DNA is TGTGCCACCAGTGCCGGGGCAGCCTCCGGCGAGACCCAGTACTTC.

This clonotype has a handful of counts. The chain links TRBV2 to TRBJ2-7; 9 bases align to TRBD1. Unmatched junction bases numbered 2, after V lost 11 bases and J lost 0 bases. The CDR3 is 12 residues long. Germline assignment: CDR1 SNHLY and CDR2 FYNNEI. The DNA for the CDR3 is TGTGCCGACAGGGGGAACTCCTACGAGCAGTACTTC. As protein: CADRGNSYEQYF.

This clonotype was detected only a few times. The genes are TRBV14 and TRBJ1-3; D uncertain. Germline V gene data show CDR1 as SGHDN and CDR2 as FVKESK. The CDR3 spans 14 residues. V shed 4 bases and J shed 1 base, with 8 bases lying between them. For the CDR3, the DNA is TGTGCCAGCAGCCCTCGATTGTCTGGAAACACCATATATTTT. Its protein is CASSPRLSGNTIYF.

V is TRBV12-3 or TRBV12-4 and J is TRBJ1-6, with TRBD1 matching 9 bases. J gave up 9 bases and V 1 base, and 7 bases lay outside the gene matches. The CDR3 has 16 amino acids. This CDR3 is CASSLGGTGTGSPLHF. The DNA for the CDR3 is TGTGCCAGCAGTTTAGGGGGGACAGGGACTGGTTCACCCCTCCACTTT.

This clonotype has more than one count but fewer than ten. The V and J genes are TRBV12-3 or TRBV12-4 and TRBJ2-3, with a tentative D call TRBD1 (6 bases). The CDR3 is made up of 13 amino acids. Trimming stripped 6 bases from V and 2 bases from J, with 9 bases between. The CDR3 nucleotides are TGTGCCAGCAGCGGACAGCTCACAGATACGCAGTATTTT. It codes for CASSGQLTDTQYF.

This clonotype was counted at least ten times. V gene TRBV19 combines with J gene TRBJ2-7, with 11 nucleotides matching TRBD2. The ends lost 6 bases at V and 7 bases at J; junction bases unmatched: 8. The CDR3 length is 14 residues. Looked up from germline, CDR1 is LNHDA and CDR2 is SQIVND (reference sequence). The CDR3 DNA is TGTGCCAGTAGGCAGCTAGCGGGAGGCGGAGAGCAGTACTTC. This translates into CASRQLAGGGEQYF.

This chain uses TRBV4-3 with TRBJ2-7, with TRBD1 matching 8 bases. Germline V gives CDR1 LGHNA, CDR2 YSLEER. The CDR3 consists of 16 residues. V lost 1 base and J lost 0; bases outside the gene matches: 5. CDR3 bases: TGCGCCAGCAGCCAAGGTCAGGGGGCACGCTCCTACGAGCAGTACTTC. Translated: CASSQGQGARSYEQYF.